The sequence of this TCR beta chain was determined in a study of T-cell memory formation after mild COVID-19. This clonotype was counted between two and nine times. TCRdb reprocessed the 5' RACE reads with MiXCR, giving one entry per CDR3 protein. The table records over 95,000 distinct CDR3 sequences, about 20% of them present only once. Germline CDR1 SGHKS, CDR2 YYEKEE (reference sequence). Unmatched junction bases numbered 0, after V lost 0 bases and J lost 5 bases. The CDR3 sequence is 14 residues long. The chain has TRBV5-5 and TRBJ2-1, with TRBD1 matching over 9 bases. This sequence was found in a man aged 18 to 29 who had mild COVID-19 (a few samples of this study predate the infection). Cell type and time point are not known. Sample: PBMCs or a T cell subset sorted from them (not recorded which). CDR3 bases: TGTGCCAGCAGCTTGGGGGACAGGGACAATGAGCAGTTCTTC. Its protein product is CASSLGDRDNEQFF.